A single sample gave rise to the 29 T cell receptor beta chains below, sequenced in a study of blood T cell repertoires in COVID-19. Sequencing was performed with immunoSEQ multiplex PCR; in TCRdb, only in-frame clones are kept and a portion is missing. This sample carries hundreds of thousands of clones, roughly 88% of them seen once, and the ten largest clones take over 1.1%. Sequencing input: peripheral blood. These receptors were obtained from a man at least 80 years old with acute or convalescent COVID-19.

The CDR3 spells CASSQDGLGTEAFF. CDR3 sequence (DNA): TGTGCCAGCAGCCAAGATGGTCTAGGTACTGAAGCTTTCTTT. This chain joins TRBV4-2 and TRBJ1-1; D gene ambiguous. With 0 bases removed from V and 5 bases from J, the gap between germline ends came to 10 bases. Germline-derived CDR1 and CDR2 are LGHNA and YNFKEQ. The length of the CDR3 is 14 residues.

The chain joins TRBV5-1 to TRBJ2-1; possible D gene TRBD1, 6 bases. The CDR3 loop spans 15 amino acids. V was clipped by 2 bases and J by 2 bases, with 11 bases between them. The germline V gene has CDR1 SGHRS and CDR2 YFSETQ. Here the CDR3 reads CASSLGGSTYNEQFF. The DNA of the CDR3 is TGCGCCAGCAGCTTAGGGGGAAGTACCTACAATGAGCAGTTCTTC. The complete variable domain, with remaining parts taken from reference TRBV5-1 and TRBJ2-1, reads KAGVTQTPRYLIKTRGQQVTLSCSPISGHRSVSWYQQTPGQGLQFLFEYFSETQRNKGNFPGRFSGRQFSNSRSEMNVSTLELGDSALYLCASSLGGSTYNEQFFGPGTRLTVL.

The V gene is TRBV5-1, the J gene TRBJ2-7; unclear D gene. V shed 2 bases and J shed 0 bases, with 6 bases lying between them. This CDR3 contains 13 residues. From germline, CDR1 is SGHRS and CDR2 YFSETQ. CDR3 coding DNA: TGCGCCAGCAGCTTCGCGAGCTCCTACGAGCAGTACTTC. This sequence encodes CASSFASSYEQYF.

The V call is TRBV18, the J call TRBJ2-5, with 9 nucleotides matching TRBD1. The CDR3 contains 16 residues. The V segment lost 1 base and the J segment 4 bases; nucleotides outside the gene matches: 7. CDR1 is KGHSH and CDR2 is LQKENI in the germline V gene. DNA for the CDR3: TGTGCCAGCTCACCACGGGACAGGGTATCAAGAGAGACCCAGTACTTC. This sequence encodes CASSPRDRVSRETQYF.

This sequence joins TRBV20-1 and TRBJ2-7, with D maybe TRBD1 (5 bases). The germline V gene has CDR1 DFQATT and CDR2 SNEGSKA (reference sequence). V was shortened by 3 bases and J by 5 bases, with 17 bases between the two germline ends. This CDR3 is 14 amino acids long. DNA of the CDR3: TGCAGTGCTAGTGAGAACAGGTTCATCGACGAGCAGTACTTC. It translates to CSASENRFIDEQYF.

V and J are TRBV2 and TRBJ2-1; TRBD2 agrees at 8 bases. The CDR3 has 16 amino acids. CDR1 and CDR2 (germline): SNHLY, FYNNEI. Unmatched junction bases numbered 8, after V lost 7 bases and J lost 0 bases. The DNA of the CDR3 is TGTGCCAGCACTCGACTAGCGAGGAGCTCCTACAATGAGCAGTTCTTC. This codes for CASTRLARSSYNEQFF. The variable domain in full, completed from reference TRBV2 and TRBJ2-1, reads EPEVTQTPSHQVTQMGQEVILRCVPISNHLYFYWYRQILGQKVEFLVSFYNNEISEKSEIFDDQFSVERPDGSNFTLKIRSTKLEDSAMYFCASTRLARSSYNEQFFGPGTRLTVL.

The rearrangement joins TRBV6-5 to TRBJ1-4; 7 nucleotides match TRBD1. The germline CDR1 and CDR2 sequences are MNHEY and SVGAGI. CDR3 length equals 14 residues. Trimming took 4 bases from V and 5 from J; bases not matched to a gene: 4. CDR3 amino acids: CASSWAGGNEKLFF. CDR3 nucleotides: TGTGCCAGCAGTTGGGCAGGGGGGAATGAAAAACTGTTTTTT.

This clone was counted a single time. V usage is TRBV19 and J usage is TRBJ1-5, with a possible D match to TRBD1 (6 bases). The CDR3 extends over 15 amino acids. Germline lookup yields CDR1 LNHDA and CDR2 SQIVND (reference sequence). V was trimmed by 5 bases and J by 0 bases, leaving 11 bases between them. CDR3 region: CASSLQGYSNQPQHF. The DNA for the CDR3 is TGTGCCAGTAGTTTGCAGGGGTATAGCAATCAGCCCCAGCATTTT.

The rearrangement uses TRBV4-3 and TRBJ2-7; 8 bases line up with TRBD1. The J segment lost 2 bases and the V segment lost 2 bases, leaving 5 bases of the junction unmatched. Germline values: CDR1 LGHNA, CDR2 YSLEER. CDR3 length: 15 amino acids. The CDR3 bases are TGCGCCAGCAGCCAATACCGGGACAGGCCCTACGAGCAGTACTTC. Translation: CASSQYRDRPYEQYF.

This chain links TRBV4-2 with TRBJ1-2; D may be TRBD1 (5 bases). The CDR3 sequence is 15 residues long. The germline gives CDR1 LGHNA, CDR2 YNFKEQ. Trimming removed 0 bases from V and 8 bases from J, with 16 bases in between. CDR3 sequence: CASSQDLVTGLGYTF. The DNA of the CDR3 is TGTGCCAGCAGCCAAGATCTTGTAACAGGTTTGGGCTACACCTTC.

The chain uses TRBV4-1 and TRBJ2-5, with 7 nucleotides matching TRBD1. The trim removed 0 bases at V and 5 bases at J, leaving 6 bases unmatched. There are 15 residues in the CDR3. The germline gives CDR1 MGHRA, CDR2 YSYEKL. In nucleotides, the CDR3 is TGCGCCAGCAGCCAAGATAGACAGGGACGGGAGACCCAGTACTTC. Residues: CASSQDRQGRETQYF.

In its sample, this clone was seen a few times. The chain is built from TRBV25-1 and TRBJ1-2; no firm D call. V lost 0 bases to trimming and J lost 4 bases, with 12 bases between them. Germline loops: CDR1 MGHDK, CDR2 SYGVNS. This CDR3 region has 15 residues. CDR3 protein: CASSEYVEASYGYTF. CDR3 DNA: TGTGCCAGCAGTGAATACGTAGAGGCGTCCTATGGCTACACCTTC.

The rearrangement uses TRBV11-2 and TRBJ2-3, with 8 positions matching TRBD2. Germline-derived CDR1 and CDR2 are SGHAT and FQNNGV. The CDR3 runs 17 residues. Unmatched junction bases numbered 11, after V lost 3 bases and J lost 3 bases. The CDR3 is CASSLVPAGVLTDTQYF. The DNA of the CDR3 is TGTGCCAGCAGCTTGGTCCCAGCGGGAGTTTTAACAGATACGCAGTATTTT.

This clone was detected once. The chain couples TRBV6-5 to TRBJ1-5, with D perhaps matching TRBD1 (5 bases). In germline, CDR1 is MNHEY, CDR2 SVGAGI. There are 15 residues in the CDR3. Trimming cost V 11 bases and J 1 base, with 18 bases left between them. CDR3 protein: CASRKGARSNQPQHF. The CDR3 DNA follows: TGTGCCTCTCGCAAAGGGGCTAGGAGCAATCAGCCCCAGCATTTT.

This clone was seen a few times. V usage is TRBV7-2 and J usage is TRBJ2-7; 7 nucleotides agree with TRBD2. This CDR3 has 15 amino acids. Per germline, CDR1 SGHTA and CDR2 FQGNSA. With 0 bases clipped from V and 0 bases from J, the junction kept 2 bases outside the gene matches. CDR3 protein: CASSLAGGSSYEQYF. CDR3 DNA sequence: TGTGCCAGCAGCTTAGCGGGAGGGAGCTCCTACGAGCAGTACTTC.

The DNA of the CDR3 is TGCAGCGTTGTGGTAGGGTCAGGGGGTTTGTACGAGCAGTACTTC. Translated, it gives CSVVVGSGGLYEQYF. J is TRBJ2-5 and V is TRBV29-1, with 7 bases that match TRBD1. The assigned J gene may be wrong: the sequence end matches TRBJ2-7 better. CDR3 length: 15 amino acids. Germline V gene data show CDR1 as SQVTM and CDR2 as ANQGSEA.

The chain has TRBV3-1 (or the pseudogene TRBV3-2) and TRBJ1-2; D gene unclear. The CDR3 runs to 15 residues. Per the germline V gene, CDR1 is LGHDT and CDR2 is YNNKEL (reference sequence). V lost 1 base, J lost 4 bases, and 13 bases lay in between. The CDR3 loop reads CASSQANSSPYGYTF. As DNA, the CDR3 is TGTGCCAGCAGCCAAGCTAATTCGTCTCCCTATGGCTACACCTTC.

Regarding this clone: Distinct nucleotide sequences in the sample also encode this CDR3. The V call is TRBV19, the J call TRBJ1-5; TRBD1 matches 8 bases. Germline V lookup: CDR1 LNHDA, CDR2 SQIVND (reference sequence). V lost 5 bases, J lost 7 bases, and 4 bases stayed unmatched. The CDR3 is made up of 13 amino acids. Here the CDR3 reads CASSPDRGQPQHF. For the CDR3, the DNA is TGTGCCAGTAGTCCCGACAGGGGACAGCCCCAGCATTTT.

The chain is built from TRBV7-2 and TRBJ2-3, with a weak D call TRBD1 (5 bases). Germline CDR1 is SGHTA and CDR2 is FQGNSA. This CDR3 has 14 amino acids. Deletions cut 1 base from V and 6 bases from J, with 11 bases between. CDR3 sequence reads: CASSLDAGADTQYF. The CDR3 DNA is TGTGCCAGCAGCTTAGACGCTGGGGCGGATACGCAGTATTTT.

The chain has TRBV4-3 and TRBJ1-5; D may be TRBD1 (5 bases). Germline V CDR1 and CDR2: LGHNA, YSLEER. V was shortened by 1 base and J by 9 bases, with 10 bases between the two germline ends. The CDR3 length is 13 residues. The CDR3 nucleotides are TGCGCCAGCAGCCAAGGGACATCGCGGCCCCAGCATTTT. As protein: CASSQGTSRPQHF.

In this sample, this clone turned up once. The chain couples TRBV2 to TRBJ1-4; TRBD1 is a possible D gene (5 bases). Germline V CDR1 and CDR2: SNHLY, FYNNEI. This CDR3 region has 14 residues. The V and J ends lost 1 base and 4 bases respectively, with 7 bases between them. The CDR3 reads CASSEGGGNEKLFF. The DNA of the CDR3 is TGTGCCAGCAGTGAAGGGGGGGGTAATGAAAAACTGTTTTTT.

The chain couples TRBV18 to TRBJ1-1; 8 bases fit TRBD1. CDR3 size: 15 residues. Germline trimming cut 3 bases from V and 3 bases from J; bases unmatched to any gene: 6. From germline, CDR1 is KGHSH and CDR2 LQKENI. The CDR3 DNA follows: TGTGCCAGCTCACCGAGCATGGACAGGGACACTGAAGCTTTCTTT. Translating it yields CASSPSMDRDTEAFF. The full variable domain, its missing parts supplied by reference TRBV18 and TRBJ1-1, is NAGVMQNPRHLVRRRGQEARLRCSPMKGHSHVYWYRQLPEEGLKFMVYLQKENIIDESGMPKERFSAEFPKEGPSILRIQQVVRGDSAAYFCASSPSMDRDTEAFFGQGTRLTVV.

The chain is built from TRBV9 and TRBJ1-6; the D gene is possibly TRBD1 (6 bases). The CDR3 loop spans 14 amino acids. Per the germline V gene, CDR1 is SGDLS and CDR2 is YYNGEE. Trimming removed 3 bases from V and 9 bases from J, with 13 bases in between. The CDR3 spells CASSETGSSSPLHF. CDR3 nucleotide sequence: TGTGCCAGCAGCGAAACAGGGAGTAGTTCACCCCTCCACTTT. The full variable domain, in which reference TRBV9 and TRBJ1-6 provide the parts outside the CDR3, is DSGVTQTPKHLITATGQRVTLRCSPRSGDLSVYWYQQSLDQGLQFLIQYYNGEERAKGNILERFSAQQFPDLHSELNLSSLELGDSALYFCASSETGSSSPLHFGNGTRLTVT.

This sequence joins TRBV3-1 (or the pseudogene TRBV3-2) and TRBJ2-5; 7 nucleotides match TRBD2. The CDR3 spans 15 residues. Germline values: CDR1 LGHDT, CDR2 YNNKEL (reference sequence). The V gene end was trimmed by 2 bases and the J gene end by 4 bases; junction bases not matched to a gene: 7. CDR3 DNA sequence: TGTGCCAGCAGCCAATACAGCGGGGAGGGAGAGACCCAGTACTTC. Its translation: CASSQYSGEGETQYF.

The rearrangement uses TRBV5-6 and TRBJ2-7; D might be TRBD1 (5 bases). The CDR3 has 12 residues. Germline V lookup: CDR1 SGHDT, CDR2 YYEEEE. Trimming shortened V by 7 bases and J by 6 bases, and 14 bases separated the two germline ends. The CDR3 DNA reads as TGTGCCAGCCGCCTCCAGGGAACCGAGCAGTACTTC. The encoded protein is CASRLQGTEQYF.

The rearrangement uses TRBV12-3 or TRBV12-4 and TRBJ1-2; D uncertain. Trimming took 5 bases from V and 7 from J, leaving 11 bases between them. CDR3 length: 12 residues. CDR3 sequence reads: CASSPPSGGYTF. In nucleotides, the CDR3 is TGTGCCAGCAGTCCCCCCAGCGGTGGCTACACCTTC.

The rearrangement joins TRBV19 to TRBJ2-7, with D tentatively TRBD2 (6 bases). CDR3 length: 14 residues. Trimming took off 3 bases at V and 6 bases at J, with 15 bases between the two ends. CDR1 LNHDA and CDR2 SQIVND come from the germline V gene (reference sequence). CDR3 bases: TGTGCCAGTAGTATTGGCGGGAATCCTCTCGAGCAGTACTTC. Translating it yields CASSIGGNPLEQYF.

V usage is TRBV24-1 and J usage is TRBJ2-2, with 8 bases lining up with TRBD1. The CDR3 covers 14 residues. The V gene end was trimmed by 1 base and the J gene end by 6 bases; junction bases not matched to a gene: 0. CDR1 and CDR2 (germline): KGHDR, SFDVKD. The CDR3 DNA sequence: TGTGCCACCAGTGATTTACAGGGGGCCGGGGAGCTGTTTTTT. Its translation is CATSDLQGAGELFF.

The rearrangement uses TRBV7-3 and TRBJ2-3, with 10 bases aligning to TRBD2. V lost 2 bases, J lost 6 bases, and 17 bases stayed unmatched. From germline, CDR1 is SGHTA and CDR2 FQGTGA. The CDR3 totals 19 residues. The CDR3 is CASSLSRKGAGGPSDTQYF. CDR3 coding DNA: TGTGCCAGCAGCTTATCACGGAAGGGAGCGGGAGGGCCCTCGGATACGCAGTATTTT.